This passage covers 16 T cell receptor beta chains from one sample sequenced in a study of shared clonotypes between healthy human individuals. Sequenced by immunoSEQ multiplex PCR; TCRdb stores in-frame clones only, minus some. Here the sample spans over a million clones, 95% to 99% being singletons. Sequenced sample: naive CD4+ T cells sorted from blood. Subset given: CD45RA+ positively selected. The receptor set was obtained from a man under 40 in good health.

The rearrangement uses TRBV11-2 and TRBJ1-2, with 8 positions matching TRBD1. The junction had 4 bases not matched to a gene; V was cut back by 5 bases and J by 2 bases. The CDR3 has 14 residues. CDR1 SGHAT and CDR2 FQNNGV come from the germline V gene. CDR3 DNA sequence: TGTGCCAGCAGCGCAAGACAGGGGAACTATGGCTACACCTTC. Translated: CASSARQGNYGYTF.

V gene TRBV9 combines with J gene TRBJ2-7; no reliable D call. The CDR3 is 13 residues long. From germline, CDR1 is SGDLS and CDR2 YYNGEE. V shed 3 bases and J shed 5 bases, with 12 bases lying between them. The CDR3 coding sequence is TGTGCCAGCAGCGCAGTAGCAAGCCACGAGCAGTACTTC. This sequence encodes CASSAVASHEQYF.

V and J are TRBV18 and TRBJ1-2; possibly TRBD1 for D (6 bases). V gave up 6 bases and J gave up 8 bases, with 19 bases separating them. The CDR3 contains 14 residues. The germline V gene has CDR1 KGHSH and CDR2 LQKENI. CDR3 nucleotides: TGTGCCAGCTCCCCCCTGCCAGGGGCAGAGGGCTACACCTTC. It translates to CASSPLPGAEGYTF.

This rearrangement joins TRBV9 to TRBJ2-2; D is possibly TRBD1 (6 bases). Germline CDR1 and CDR2: SGDLS and YYNGEE. This CDR3 comprises 15 residues. V was shortened by 4 bases and J by 5 bases, with 15 bases between the two germline ends. CDR3: CASSPDRWGTGELFF. The CDR3 DNA follows: TGTGCCAGCAGCCCCGACAGGTGGGGGACCGGGGAGCTGTTTTTT.

This sequence joins TRBV15 and TRBJ2-5; possibly TRBD1 for D (6 bases). Germline values: CDR1 LNHNV, CDR2 YYDKDF (reference sequence). Deletions cut 0 bases from V and 2 bases from J, with 16 bases between. The CDR3 has 17 amino acids. Written as DNA, the CDR3 is TGTGCCACCAGCAGAGATCCTCCAGGGGCCGTTCAAGAGACCCAGTACTTC. This sequence encodes CATSRDPPGAVQETQYF.

The V call is TRBV2, the J call TRBJ2-1; D possibly uses TRBD1 or TRBD2 (5 bases each). The CDR3 loop spans 14 amino acids. V dropped 10 bases and J dropped 6 bases, with 19 bases sitting between them. CDR1 is SNHLY and CDR2 is FYNNEI in the germline V gene. DNA for the CDR3: TGTGCCATTCCAAGGTCCGGGGACCGCAATGAGCAGTTCTTC. It specifies CAIPRSGDRNEQFF.

This chain connects TRBV14 to TRBJ2-5, with unresolved D. The CDR3 length is 14 residues. Trimming removed 0 bases at V and 9 bases at J, with 14 bases between. Germline V CDR1 and CDR2: SGHDN, FVKESK. Here the CDR3 reads CASSQDASPGSQYF. CDR3 sequence (DNA): TGTGCCAGCAGCCAAGATGCTAGTCCCGGGTCCCAGTACTTC. Using reference TRBV14 and TRBJ2-5 for the parts outside the CDR3, the full variable domain is EAGVTQFPSHSVIEKGQTVTLRCDPISGHDNLYWYRRVMGKEIKFLLHFVKESKQDESGMPNNRFLAERTGGTYSTLKVQPAELEDSGVYFCASSQDASPGSQYFGPGTRLLVL.

This clone was seen just once. V is TRBV19 and J is TRBJ2-1; perhaps TRBD2 as D (6 bases). The V gene lost 6 bases and the J gene lost 5 bases, with 14 bases spanning the gap. The CDR3 is made up of 14 amino acids. The germline CDR1 and CDR2 sequences are LNHDA and SQIVND (reference sequence). Here the CDR3 reads CASRDWGENNEQFF. Here the CDR3 DNA reads TGTGCCAGTAGAGACTGGGGGGAAAACAATGAGCAGTTCTTC.

The chain joins TRBV10-3 to TRBJ2-7; D is perhaps TRBD1 or TRBD2 (6 bases each). The CDR3 extends over 12 amino acids. The ends were cut back, 8 bases at V and 7 bases at J, with 15 bases in the middle. Germline lookup yields CDR1 ENHRY and CDR2 SYGVKD. The CDR3 reads CAIRRGRGEQYF. CDR3 coding DNA: TGTGCCATCCGTCGGGGGCGAGGAGAGCAGTACTTC.

This clone was observed a single time. The chain has TRBV9 and TRBJ2-1, with TRBD1 matching over 7 bases. CDR1 is SGDLS, CDR2 YYNGEE, per germline. The CDR3 runs to 13 residues. J was trimmed by 12 bases and V by 2 bases; bases with no gene match: 8. The CDR3 loop is CASSVSLQGLQFF. Written as DNA, the CDR3 is TGTGCCAGCAGCGTGTCGCTACAGGGGCTGCAGTTCTTC.

The chain links TRBV5-4 to TRBJ2-7; D remains unclear. Germline CDR1 reads SGHNT; CDR2 reads YYREEE (reference sequence). The V and J ends lost 3 bases and 0 bases respectively, with 7 bases between them. The CDR3 has 13 amino acids. In DNA form, the CDR3 reads TGTGCCAGCAGCTCTCGAAGCTCCTACGAGCAGTACTTC. The encoded protein is CASSSRSSYEQYF.

The CDR3 spells CASSGEFRETQYF. DNA of the CDR3: TGTGCCAGCAGTGGGGAATTCCGAGAGACCCAGTACTTC. The chain has TRBV25-1 and TRBJ2-5, with unresolved D. V lost 4 bases and J lost 4, with 10 bases in between. Germline assignment: CDR1 MGHDK and CDR2 SYGVNS. This CDR3 has 13 amino acids.

The rearrangement links TRBV7-8 to TRBJ2-1; D not certain. There are 13 residues in the CDR3. With 5 bases removed from V and 7 bases from J, the gap between germline ends came to 12 bases. Germline loops: CDR1 SGHVS, CDR2 FQNEAQ. CDR3 sequence (DNA): TGTGCCAGCAGCGACACCCCTAGGAATGAGCAGTTCTTC. It yields the protein CASSDTPRNEQFF.

The V and J genes are TRBV5-1 and TRBJ2-7; D tentatively fits TRBD1 or TRBD2 (6 bases each). CDR3 size: 15 residues. Germline assignment: CDR1 SGHRS and CDR2 YFSETQ. V lost 3 bases and J 0 bases, leaving 13 bases between the germline ends. CDR3 nucleotide sequence: TGCGCCAGCAGCTCTAGGGGGGACGCCTCCTACGAGCAGTACTTC. Protein product: CASSSRGDASYEQYF.

The rearrangement links TRBV11-2 to TRBJ2-3; D might be TRBD2 (6 bases). Germline assignment: CDR1 SGHAT and CDR2 FQNNGV. V lost 4 bases and J 4 bases, leaving 12 bases between the germline ends. This CDR3 contains 14 residues. CDR3 sequence: CASSSAGTSDTQYF. The CDR3 coding sequence is TGTGCCAGCAGCTCCGCGGGGACCTCAGATACGCAGTATTTT.

The V call is TRBV6-5, the J call TRBJ1-5, with a possible D match to TRBD1 (6 bases). This CDR3 has 15 residues. The V end lost 0 bases, the J end lost 3 bases, and 9 bases lay between the germline ends. Germline V gives CDR1 MNHEY, CDR2 SVGAGI. CDR3 residues: CASSYSGGHNQPQHF. The CDR3 nucleotides are TGTGCCAGCAGTTACTCGGGGGGACACAATCAGCCCCAGCATTTT.